This entry is about one T cell receptor (beta chain). Its binding antigen is unknown. No quality values exist for individual bases; no much larger clone is one base distant. A distance of 17 bases separates the germline ends of V and J, which lose 4 bases and 5 bases respectively. CDR1 and CDR2, per the germline V gene, are SNHLY and FYNNEI. Including the terminal cysteine and phenylalanine, the CDR3 comprises 15 residues. The sequence is cut down to CDR3 DNA, 45 bases in frame from base 1. The library was built by means of the immunoSEQ multiplex PCR assay. Imported from immuneACCESS, the table was reduced by TCRdb to in-frame sequences with V and J called. These copies leave out some clones; in studies compared against another copy, an unresolved V gene accounts for under half, and the cause of the remainder is not known. The table for this sample lists over 45,000 clones; roughly nine tenths of them were counted only once. In total, the top ten clones hold 3.9% of the sample.

This specimen belongs to a study of technical replicates of blood from several donors listed by TCRdb under 2017. The TCR sequence derives from a human donor in good health. Some clones in this sample may be carry-over from other donors' samples. The rearrangement joined TRBV2 to TRBJ1-2, with no reliable assignment of the D segment. The sample comprised PBMCs. DNA sequence: TGTGCCAGCAGTGTATCGGGCCGGGCGGGGTATGGCTACACCTTC. Protein translation: CASSVSGRAGYGYTF.